These 17 T cell receptor beta chains came from one sample sequenced in a study of blood T cells in healthy people across ages. A sample-barcoded 5' primer and a J-beta primer mix were used in a second PCR of roughly 7 to 12 cycles. TCRdb analysed the 5' RACE reads with MiXCR anew, one entry per CDR3 protein. The sample carries 750,000 to 950,000 distinct CDR3 sequences, approximately 55% recorded once. Sequenced material: blood. These receptors were collected from an elderly man in good health.

The genes are TRBV28 and TRBJ2-1; 10 bases match TRBD2. The V and J ends lost 3 bases and 5 bases, in that order; junction bases with no gene match: 19. The CDR3 runs to 20 residues. Germline CDR1 reads MDHEN; CDR2 reads SYDVKM. The CDR3: CASSLYRTLQTSGRDNEQFF. The CDR3 bases are TGTGCCAGCAGTTTGTACCGTACTCTTCAGACTAGCGGGCGCGACAATGAGCAGTTCTTC.

This clonotype was recorded a few times. This sequence joins TRBV28 and TRBJ1-5; D possibly corresponds to TRBD1 (6 bases). This CDR3 comprises 16 residues. The ends were cut back, 5 bases at V and 2 bases at J, with 16 bases in the middle. Germline assignment: CDR1 MDHEN and CDR2 SYDVKM. The CDR3 reads CASSGEQGLGNQPQHF. The CDR3 nucleotides read TGTGCCAGCAGTGGCGAGCAGGGGTTGGGCAATCAGCCCCAGCATTTT.

This clonotype was found a few times. V is TRBV29-1 and J is TRBJ1-1; TRBD1 matches at 10 bases. CDR3 length equals 13 residues. The V gene's germline CDR1 is SQVTM and CDR2 ANQGSEA. Germline trimming cut 1 base from V and 7 bases from J; bases unmatched to any gene: 3. The CDR3 sequence: CSVEGQGAGEAFF. In DNA, the CDR3 is TGCAGCGTTGAAGGACAGGGGGCAGGTGAAGCTTTCTTT.

The genes are TRBV5-1 and TRBJ1-2; TRBD1 matches at 10 bases. The CDR3 is made up of 14 amino acids. CDR1 and CDR2 (germline): SGHRS, YFSETQ. V dropped 3 bases and J dropped 7; count of bases not matched to a gene: 6. In DNA form, the CDR3 reads TGCGCCAGCAGCTCCGGGACAGGGGCCGGTGGCTACACCTTC. This translates into CASSSGTGAGGYTF.

V is TRBV3-1 and J is TRBJ2-7, with a possible D match to TRBD1 (6 bases). V lost 1 base, J lost 3 bases, and 19 bases lay in between. The CDR3 is 17 amino acids. Germline V gene data show CDR1 as LGHDT and CDR2 as YNNKEL (reference sequence). CDR3 region: CASSQVHLDSSVYEQYF. CDR3 coding DNA: TGTGCCAGCAGCCAAGTTCACCTGGACAGCAGCGTCTACGAGCAGTACTTC.

The chain joins TRBV15 to TRBJ2-1; TRBD2 aligns across 7 bases. Germline assignment: CDR1 LNHNV and CDR2 YYDKDF (reference sequence). CDR3 length equals 17 residues. The V gene end was trimmed by 0 bases and the J gene end by 9 bases; junction bases not matched to a gene: 14. The CDR3 protein is CATSRDQGGSPGGEQFF. The CDR3 nucleotides are TGTGCCACCAGCAGAGATCAGGGCGGGAGCCCCGGTGGTGAGCAGTTCTTC.

The CDR3 nucleotides read TGCAGCCATTCTAGGACAGGGGGCGCGGAGACCCAGTACTTC. Encoded protein: CSHSRTGGAETQYF. The V and J genes are TRBV29-1 and TRBJ2-5; 11 bases are shared with TRBD1. The CDR3 has 14 residues. Germline CDR1 SQVTM, CDR2 ANQGSEA. V dropped 8 bases and J dropped 5; count of bases not matched to a gene: 10.

The V gene is TRBV9, the J gene TRBJ2-1, with D tentatively TRBD1 (5 bases). The DNA end favors TRBJ2-7, so the J call may be wrong. Germline values: CDR1 SGDLS, CDR2 YYNGEE. The CDR3 consists of 15 residues. This CDR3 reads CASSAGQGSYNEQYF. The CDR3 DNA reads as TGTGCCAGCAGCGCAGGACAAGGCTCCTACAATGAGCAGTACTTC.

V usage is TRBV25-1 and J usage is TRBJ2-1, with D possibly matching TRBD2 (7 bases). This CDR3 spans 18 amino acids. V lost 1 base to trimming and J lost 5 bases, with 21 bases between them. Germline values: CDR1 MGHDK, CDR2 SYGVNS. CDR3 amino acids: CASSESLRGSGTNNEQFF. The CDR3 DNA follows: TGTGCCAGCAGTGAATCTTTAAGGGGAAGCGGGACAAACAATGAGCAGTTCTTC.

This sequence joins TRBV29-1 and TRBJ2-2, with a tentative D call TRBD2 (6 bases). This CDR3 contains 12 residues. The germline V gene has CDR1 SQVTM and CDR2 ANQGSEA. V was shortened by 8 bases and J by 2 bases, with 9 bases between the two germline ends. The CDR3 DNA reads TGCAGCCCTAGCGTCAACACCGGGGAGCTGTTTTTT. It translates to CSPSVNTGELFF.

Only one count was recorded for this clonotype. A read error may account for a junction end that differs from germline. The chain employs TRBV3-1 and TRBJ2-5; 7 bases match TRBD1. Germline V gene lookup returns CDR1 LGHDT and CDR2 YNNKEL (reference sequence). The CDR3 consists of 17 residues. CDR3 nucleotides: TGTGCCCGCAGCCGTCGGACAGGAAGACCAGAAAGTGGGACCCAGTACTTC. Residues: CARSRRTGRPESGTQYF.

A remark on this clonotype: One end of the junction fails to match germline, which may point to a read error. This rearrangement joins TRBV20-1 to TRBJ2-7, with TRBD2 identical over 7 bases. The CDR3 totals 15 residues. Germline V gene data show CDR1 as DFQATT and CDR2 as SNEGSKA (reference sequence). The CDR3 DNA reads TGCAGTGCCAGAGCTCTAGCGGAGAGCTCCTACGAGCAGTACTTC. Translation gives CSARALAESSYEQYF.

The chain uses TRBV12-3 or TRBV12-4 and TRBJ2-7, with TRBD2 as a possible D gene (5 bases). CDR3 size: 14 residues. Trimming pared 6 bases from V and 2 bases from J, leaving 14 bases between. CDR3 protein: CASSRVVATYEQYF. The CDR3 DNA sequence: TGTGCCAGCAGCCGAGTAGTAGCGACCTACGAGCAGTACTTC.

The genes are TRBV29-1 and TRBJ1-1, with D tentatively TRBD1 (5 bases). Per germline, CDR1 SQVTM and CDR2 ANQGSEA. Trimming removed 4 bases at V and 6 bases at J, with 12 bases between. This CDR3 contains 12 residues. CDR3 nucleotide sequence: TGCAGCGTTGCCCATGGACACTCTGAAGCTTTCTTT. It is translated as CSVAHGHSEAFF.

The rearrangement joins TRBV9 to TRBJ2-1, with a weak D call TRBD2 (6 bases). This CDR3 region has 17 residues. The V gene lost 3 bases and the J gene lost 0 bases, with 16 bases spanning the gap. Germline V gives CDR1 SGDLS, CDR2 YYNGEE. The CDR3 is CASSGLAGRISYNEQFF. Written as DNA, the CDR3 is TGTGCCAGCAGCGGGCTGGCTGGGAGGATCTCCTACAATGAGCAGTTCTTC.

V and J are TRBV6-1 and TRBJ2-1, with a weak D call TRBD2 (6 bases). Trimming pared 7 bases from V and 3 bases from J, leaving 13 bases between. This CDR3 has 14 amino acids. Germline assignment: CDR1 MNHNS and CDR2 SASEGT. The CDR3 nucleotides read TGTGCCAGCACACCATACGGGGGCTACAATGAGCAGTTCTTC. Translating gives CASTPYGGYNEQFF.

The chain combines TRBV9 with TRBJ2-3, with 13 bases matching TRBD2. The V and J ends lost 5 bases and 3 bases, in that order; junction bases with no gene match: 9. The length of the CDR3 is 17 residues. Looked up from germline, CDR1 is SGDLS and CDR2 is YYNGEE. CDR3 nucleotide sequence: TGTGCCAGCAGAGCTGGACTAGCGGGAGAAAGAACAGATACGCAGTATTTT. The encoded protein is CASRAGLAGERTDTQYF.